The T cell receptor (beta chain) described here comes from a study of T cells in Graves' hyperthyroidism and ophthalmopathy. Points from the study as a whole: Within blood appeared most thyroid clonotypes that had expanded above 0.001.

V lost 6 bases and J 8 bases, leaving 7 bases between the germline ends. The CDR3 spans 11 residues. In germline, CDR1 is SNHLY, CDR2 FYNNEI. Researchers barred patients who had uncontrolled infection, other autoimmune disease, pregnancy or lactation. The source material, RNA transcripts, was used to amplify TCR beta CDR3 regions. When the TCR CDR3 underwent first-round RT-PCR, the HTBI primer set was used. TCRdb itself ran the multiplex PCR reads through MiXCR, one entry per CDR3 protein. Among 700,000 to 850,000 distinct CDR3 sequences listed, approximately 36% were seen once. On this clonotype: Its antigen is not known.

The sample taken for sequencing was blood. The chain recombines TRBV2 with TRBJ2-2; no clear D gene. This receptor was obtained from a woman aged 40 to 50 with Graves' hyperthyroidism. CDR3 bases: TGTGCCAGCAGCCCCGAGGGGGAGCTGTTTTTT. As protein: CASSPEGELFF.